The 20 T cell receptor beta chains presented below share a single source sample, sequenced in a study of blood T cell repertoires in COVID-19. Libraries were prepared by immunoSEQ multiplex PCR; TCRdb keeps only in-frame clonotypes and omits some of them. The table shows some 31,000 clones, with approximately 91% occurring only once. Specimen: peripheral blood. The receptors come from a human donor with active COVID-19. The donor label of this sample is uncertain.

The chain has TRBV19 and TRBJ2-4, with 10 bases aligning to TRBD2. The germline gives CDR1 LNHDA, CDR2 SQIVND (reference sequence). This CDR3 contains 16 residues. V shed 0 bases, J shed 4 bases, and the junction held 3 bases outside the gene matches. The CDR3 bases are TGTGCCAGTAGTATAGATCTAGCGGGGGTGAAAAACATTCAGTACTTC. Protein sequence: CASSIDLAGVKNIQYF.

The rearrangement uses TRBV27 and TRBJ2-5; D is possibly TRBD2 (6 bases). Germline CDR1 is MNHEY and CDR2 is SMNVEV (reference sequence). Trimming shortened V by 7 bases and J by 3 bases, and 15 bases separated the two germline ends. The CDR3 totals 14 residues. The CDR3 nucleotides are TGTGCCAGCATGGGGACTTGGGAGAAAGAGACCCAGTACTTC. The encoded protein is CASMGTWEKETQYF.

This clone has a handful of counts. This chain uses TRBV5-8 with TRBJ1-1; a possible D gene is TRBD1 (5 bases). V gave up 1 base and J gave up 0 bases, with 22 bases separating them. The germline V gene encodes CDR1 SGHTS and CDR2 YDEGEE. The CDR3 sequence is 19 residues long. The CDR3 DNA sequence: TGTGCCAGCAGCTTGCCGGGGGTGTCCCGCAAAACGATGAACACTGAAGCTTTCTTT. It is translated as CASSLPGVSRKTMNTEAFF.

DNA of the CDR3: TGTGCCAGCAGTTACACGGGGACAGATTACAATGAGCAGTTCTTC. Translating it yields CASSYTGTDYNEQFF. The genes are TRBV6-2 or TRBV6-3 and TRBJ2-1, with 7 bases identical to TRBD1. V was clipped by 2 bases and J by 4 bases; unmatched bases: 5. The CDR3 loop spans 15 amino acids. Germline CDR1 reads MNHEY; CDR2 reads SVGEGT.

The chain has TRBV20-1 and TRBJ2-7; TRBD1 aligns across 7 bases. Germline assignment: CDR1 DFQATT and CDR2 SNEGSKA (reference sequence). The CDR3 runs to 14 residues. Trimming removed 3 bases from V and 2 bases from J; junction bases left unmatched: 7. CDR3 amino acids: CSASNRGFPYEQYF. The DNA for the CDR3 is TGCAGTGCTAGTAACAGGGGTTTCCCCTACGAGCAGTACTTC.

This chain connects TRBV5-5 to TRBJ1-5; unclear D gene. With 2 bases removed from V and 0 bases from J, the gap between germline ends came to 9 bases. Looked up from germline, CDR1 is SGHKS and CDR2 is YYEKEE (reference sequence). The length of the CDR3 is 15 residues. In nucleotides, the CDR3 is TGTGCCAGCAGCTTAGAGGGATATAGCAATCAGCCCCAGCATTTT. Amino acid sequence: CASSLEGYSNQPQHF. Full variable domain (outside the CDR3, taken from reference TRBV5-5 and TRBJ1-5): DAGVTQSPTHLIKTRGQQVTLRCSPISGHKSVSWYQQVLGQGPQFIFQYYEKEERGRGNFPDRFSARQFPNYSSELNVNALLLGDSALYLCASSLEGYSNQPQHFGDGTRLSIL.

The gene calls are TRBV7-2 and TRBJ1-2, with TRBD1 matching 8 bases. This CDR3 region has 14 residues. Germline CDR1 and CDR2: SGHTA and FQGNSA. The junction had 7 bases not matched to a gene; V was cut back by 4 bases and J by 6 bases. CDR3 loop: CASSSQRQGNGYTF. For the CDR3, the DNA is TGTGCCAGCAGCTCTCAGCGACAGGGGAATGGCTACACCTTC. Drawing the rest from reference TRBV7-2 and TRBJ1-2, the complete variable domain is GAGVSQSPSNKVTEKGKDVELRCDPISGHTALYWYRQSLGQGLEFLIYFQGNSAPDKSGLPSDRFSAERTGGSVSTLTIQRTQQEDSAVYLCASSSQRQGNGYTFGSGTRLTVV.

The chain couples TRBV21-1 to TRBJ1-5; the table calls TRBD1, which could not be checked here. TRBV21-1 is a listed pseudogene. CDR3 length equals 18 residues. This chain's CDR3 is CASSKEGRAGKGDQPQHF. Written as DNA, the CDR3 is TGTGCCAGCAGCAAAGAAGGAAGGGCAGGGAAGGGGGATCAGCCCCAGCATTTT.

The rearrangement uses TRBV27 and TRBJ1-2; weak D call: TRBD1 (6 bases). The CDR3 length is 14 residues. Germline assignment: CDR1 MNHEY and CDR2 SMNVEV (reference sequence). Trimming removed 5 bases at V and 4 bases at J, with 14 bases between. The CDR3 DNA reads as TGTGCCAGCAGTCCTGGACAGCTTTCCTATGGCTACACCTTC. It codes for CASSPGQLSYGYTF.

CDR3 DNA: TGTGCCAGCAGCCTATGGACAGGGTCTAATGAAAAACTGTTTTTT. Translated: CASSLWTGSNEKLFF. The chain joins TRBV14 to TRBJ1-4, with 8 bases lining up with TRBD1. Unmatched junction bases numbered 4, after V lost 4 bases and J lost 3 bases. Germline CDR1 reads SGHDN; CDR2 reads FVKESK. This CDR3 contains 15 residues.

The chain combines TRBV6-2 or TRBV6-3 with TRBJ2-1; 11 bases are a match to TRBD2. Trimming removed 5 bases from V and 4 bases from J; junction bases left unmatched: 10. The V gene's germline CDR1 is MNHEY and CDR2 SVGEGT. CDR3 length: 17 amino acids. The CDR3 is CASSRMKASGGYNEQFF. Here the CDR3 DNA reads TGTGCCAGCAGTCGTATGAAGGCTAGCGGGGGGTACAATGAGCAGTTCTTC.

The rearrangement joins TRBV15 to TRBJ1-4; D gene ambiguous. The CDR3 is 15 residues long. CDR1 is LNHNV and CDR2 is YYDKDF in the germline V gene (reference sequence). Trimming pared 0 bases from V and 7 bases from J, leaving 12 bases between. CDR3 residues: CATSRDLRGGEKLFF. The CDR3 DNA is TGTGCCACCAGCAGAGATCTCCGGGGAGGTGAAAAACTGTTTTTT.

The V gene is TRBV29-1, the J gene TRBJ2-3; 7 nucleotides agree with TRBD1. The germline V gene encodes CDR1 SQVTM and CDR2 ANQGSEA. V shed 3 bases, J shed 1 base, and the junction held 4 bases outside the gene matches. This CDR3 has 14 amino acids. CDR3 loop: CSVESTGGTDTQYF. The CDR3, as DNA: TGCAGCGTTGAGAGCACAGGGGGCACAGATACGCAGTATTTT.

The rearrangement uses TRBV19 and TRBJ2-5; 11 bases align to TRBD1. There are 14 residues in the CDR3. Germline V lookup: CDR1 LNHDA, CDR2 SQIVND (reference sequence). The J segment lost 7 bases and the V segment lost 6 bases, leaving 7 bases of the junction unmatched. CDR3 sequence (DNA): TGTGCCAGTAGAACACCGGGACAGGGGGGGACCCAGTACTTC. Protein sequence: CASRTPGQGGTQYF.

This rearrangement joins TRBV28 to TRBJ1-1; 9 bases match TRBD1. The germline gives CDR1 MDHEN, CDR2 SYDVKM. This CDR3 spans 16 amino acids. Losses at the gene ends were 2 bases for V and 7 bases for J; bases not matched to a gene: 11. CDR3 in amino acids: CASSLLRPTGGFEAFF. Here the CDR3 DNA reads TGTGCCAGCAGTTTACTACGTCCCACAGGGGGCTTTGAAGCTTTCTTT.

The J gene is TRBJ2-5, the V gene TRBV15; 9 positions match TRBD2. The V and J ends lost 0 bases and 4 bases, in that order; junction bases with no gene match: 6. Per the germline V gene, CDR1 is LNHNV and CDR2 is YYDKDF (reference sequence). The CDR3 totals 16 residues. This CDR3 is CATSRDSGGGAETQYF. The CDR3 DNA follows: TGTGCCACCAGCAGAGATTCGGGCGGGGGGGCAGAGACCCAGTACTTC. Filled out from reference TRBV15 and TRBJ2-5, the complete variable domain reads DAMVIQNPRYQVTQFGKPVTLSCSQTLNHNVMYWYQQKSSQAPKLLFHYYDKDFNNEADTPDNFQSRRPNTSFCFLDIRSPGLGDTAMYLCATSRDSGGGAETQYFGPGTRLLVL.

The rearrangement uses TRBV21-1 and TRBJ1-6; the D call in the table, TRBD1, was not verified against the DNA. TRBV21-1 is a known pseudogene. The CDR3 covers 12 residues. CDR3 DNA sequence: TGTGCCCAGGGGCTAGGGGGATCACCCCTCCACTTT. Protein sequence: CAQGLGGSPLHF.

The chain combines TRBV19 with TRBJ1-1, with TRBD1 identical over 7 bases. V trimming: 6 bases; J trimming: 8 bases; junction bases outside the gene matches: 3. Germline CDR1 is LNHDA and CDR2 is SQIVND (reference sequence). The CDR3 is 11 amino acids. For the CDR3, the DNA is TGTGCCAGTAGGACGACAGGGGAAGCTTTCTTT. As protein: CASRTTGEAFF.

The chain couples TRBV4-1 to TRBJ2-1, with a possible D match to TRBD2 (5 bases). The germline gives CDR1 MGHRA, CDR2 YSYEKL. The V gene lost 7 bases and the J gene lost 9 bases, with 25 bases spanning the gap. The CDR3 consists of 16 residues. Written as DNA, the CDR3 is TGCGCCAGCAATCTGCAGATCGATCTTCGTGGGAGTGAGCAGTTCTTC. The encoded protein is CASNLQIDLRGSEQFF.

The CDR3 region is CASSFRTGFKFYEQYF. CDR3 DNA sequence: TGTGCCAGCAGCTTTCGGACAGGGTTTAAATTCTACGAGCAGTACTTC. The V call is TRBV5-6, the J call TRBJ2-7, with 8 nucleotides matching TRBD1. The CDR3 is made up of 16 amino acids. Trimming cost V 2 bases and J 3 bases; bases outside gene matches: 10. CDR1 and CDR2 from the germline V gene are SGHDT and YYEEEE.